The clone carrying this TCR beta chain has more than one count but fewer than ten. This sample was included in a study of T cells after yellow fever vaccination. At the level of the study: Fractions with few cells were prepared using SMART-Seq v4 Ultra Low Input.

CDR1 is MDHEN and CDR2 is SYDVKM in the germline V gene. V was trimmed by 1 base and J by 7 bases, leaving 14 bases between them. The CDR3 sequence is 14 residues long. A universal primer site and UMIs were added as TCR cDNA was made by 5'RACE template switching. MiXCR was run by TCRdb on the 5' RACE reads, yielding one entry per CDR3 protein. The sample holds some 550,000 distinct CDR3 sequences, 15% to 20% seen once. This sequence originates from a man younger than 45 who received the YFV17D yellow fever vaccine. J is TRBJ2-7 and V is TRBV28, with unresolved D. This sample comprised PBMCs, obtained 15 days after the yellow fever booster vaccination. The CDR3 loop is CASSLSTSVGEQYF. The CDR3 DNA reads TGTGCCAGCAGTTTATCGACCTCGGTAGGGGAGCAGTACTTC.